What follows are 20 T cell receptor beta chains derived from one specimen sequenced in a study of vaccination and CD4 T cells after COVID-19. Treatment noted: roughly 11-day PBMC culture with coronavirus spike peptide pools or control peptides (ViraFEST assay). With the Oncomine TCR Beta short-read assay, DNA from cultured CD4+ T cells was sequenced. TCRdb independently ran MiXCR on the PCR reads; one entry per CDR3 protein. The sample shows around 17,000 distinct CDR3 sequences, 30% to 35% of them seen only once. What these receptors recognize is not known. Sequencing was performed on cultured CD4+ T cells from blood. These receptors were obtained from a human donor with COVID-19.

This clonotype showed up just a few times. The chain uses TRBV19 and TRBJ1-3, with 7 positions matching TRBD1. Looked up from germline, CDR1 is LNHDA and CDR2 is SQIVND (reference sequence). The CDR3 is 16 residues long. Unmatched junction bases numbered 10, after V lost 8 bases and J lost 0 bases. The CDR3 region has the DNA TGTGCCAGTGATCCCCGGGACAGAGCCTCTGGAAACACCATATATTTT. Translated: CASDPRDRASGNTIYF.

In its sample, this clonotype was seen a few times. The genes are TRBV10-3 and TRBJ1-1, with D maybe TRBD1 (5 bases). The CDR3 runs to 14 residues. Deletions cut 5 bases from V and 0 bases from J, with 10 bases between. CDR1 and CDR2 (germline): ENHRY, SYGVKD. The CDR3 nucleotides are TGTGCCATCAGTTCGACAGCCATGAACACTGAAGCTTTCTTT. Translated: CAISSTAMNTEAFF.

The table lists this clonotype with a few counts. The chain couples TRBV11-3 to TRBJ2-5; 10 bases line up with TRBD2. This CDR3 contains 18 residues. Trimming took 0 bases from V and 4 from J; bases not matched to a gene: 11. In germline, CDR1 is SGHNT, CDR2 YENEEA. The CDR3 bases are TGTGCCAGCAGCTTAGATTCTAGCGGGGGCCTAGGACGAGAGACCCAGTACTTC. Translated, it gives CASSLDSSGGLGRETQYF.

The V gene is TRBV18, the J gene TRBJ1-4; D gene unclear. This CDR3 has 14 residues. V dropped 0 bases and J dropped 12 bases, with 14 bases sitting between them. Germline V lookup: CDR1 KGHSH, CDR2 LQKENI. The CDR3 nucleotides read TGTGCCAGCTCACCACCGCTGGGAGCGAGGGAACTGTTTTTT. This gives the protein CASSPPLGARELFF.

This chain links TRBV10-1 with TRBJ2-7; weak D call: TRBD1 (6 bases). The germline V gene has CDR1 WNHNN and CDR2 SYGVQD (reference sequence). Between the trimmed V and J ends, which lost 3 bases and 0 bases, there was a span of 6 bases. The CDR3 spans 13 residues. CDR3 loop: CASSEGGSYEQYF. CDR3 coding DNA: TGCGCCAGCAGTGAAGGGGGCTCCTACGAGCAGTACTTC.

The rearrangement uses TRBV18 and TRBJ2-1; 8 nucleotides align to TRBD2. CDR3 size: 17 residues. The J segment lost 8 bases and the V segment lost 6 bases, leaving 18 bases of the junction unmatched. Germline values: CDR1 KGHSH, CDR2 LQKENI. The CDR3 DNA follows: TGTGCCAGCTCTCAGTCGGGAGGGGCCGGATTGTCTTATGAGCAGTTCTTC. As protein: CASSQSGGAGLSYEQFF.

CDR3 DNA: TGTGCCAGCAGCGTGGACAGTCCGACTCAGTACTTC. Translating it yields CASSVDSPTQYF. V is TRBV7-2 and J is TRBJ2-4; maybe TRBD1 (6 bases). V lost 5 bases and J 12 bases, leaving 14 bases between the germline ends. This CDR3 spans 12 amino acids. In germline, CDR1 is SGHTA, CDR2 FQGNSA.

This chain joins TRBV10-3 and TRBJ2-3; 11 bases align to TRBD1. Germline CDR1 is ENHRY and CDR2 is SYGVKD. The V gene end was trimmed by 6 bases and the J gene end by 3 bases; junction bases not matched to a gene: 5. The CDR3 extends over 15 amino acids. CDR3 sequence: CAISAGTGGTDTQYF. The CDR3 nucleotides read TGTGCCATCAGCGCCGGGACAGGGGGAACAGATACGCAGTATTTT.

The chain recombines TRBV10-3 with TRBJ1-2, with D possibly matching TRBD1 (5 bases). V was pared by 6 bases and J by 2 bases, with 10 bases between. The CDR3 loop spans 13 amino acids. Looked up from germline, CDR1 is ENHRY and CDR2 is SYGVKD. The CDR3 loop is CAISPGPNYGYTF. The CDR3 coding sequence is TGTGCCATCAGCCCAGGGCCCAACTATGGCTACACCTTC.

The chain carries TRBV25-1 and TRBJ2-2; 13 bases map to TRBD2. Germline assignment: CDR1 MGHDK and CDR2 SYGVNS. CDR3 length: 17 amino acids. J was trimmed by 5 bases and V by 4 bases; bases with no gene match: 7. The CDR3 loop is CASSALGLAGLTGELFF. In DNA, the CDR3 is TGTGCCAGCAGTGCCCTGGGACTAGCGGGGTTAACCGGGGAGCTGTTTTTT.

The J gene is TRBJ1-5, the V gene TRBV7-8; possible D gene TRBD1, 6 bases. V lost 0 bases and J lost 12, with 15 bases in between. The germline V gene encodes CDR1 SGHVS and CDR2 FQNEAQ. The CDR3 is 14 amino acids. CDR3 nucleotides: TGTGCCAGCAGCTTAGCAGAGCAGGGGAATAACCAGCATTTT. This encodes CASSLAEQGNNQHF.

In its sample, this clonotype was seen a few times. The J gene is TRBJ1-1, the V gene TRBV10-3; 9 nucleotides agree with TRBD1. After removal of 6 bases from V and 1 base from J, the junction contained 6 bases not matched to a gene. Germline V gene sequence: CDR1 ENHRY, CDR2 SYGVKD. The CDR3 consists of 15 residues. CDR3 DNA sequence: TGTGCCATCAGCGCCGACAGGGGGAGGAACACTGAAGCTTTCTTT. Its translation is CAISADRGRNTEAFF.

V and J are TRBV11-3 and TRBJ2-5; 7 bases fit TRBD1. The CDR3 is 14 amino acids. Germline CDR1 is SGHNT and CDR2 is YENEEA. V gave up 1 base and J gave up 2 bases; unmatched junction bases: 1. Written as DNA, the CDR3 is TGTGCCAGCAGCTTAGGGGGACAGCAAGAGACCCAGTACTTC. It encodes CASSLGGQQETQYF.

The genes are TRBV6-1 and TRBJ1-5; D gene unclear. The CDR3 contains 13 residues. The germline gives CDR1 MNHNS, CDR2 SASEGT. With 0 bases removed from V and 7 bases from J, the gap between germline ends came to 7 bases. CDR3 DNA: TGTGCCAGCAGTGAAGCGTCAAACCAGCCCCAGCATTTT. Amino acids: CASSEASNQPQHF.

This clonotype is medium-sized. The chain is built from TRBV27 and TRBJ1-2, with TRBD1 matching over 7 bases. CDR1 and CDR2 (germline): MNHEY, SMNVEV (reference sequence). V was pared by 8 bases and J by 2 bases, with 14 bases of the junction left unmatched. The CDR3 length is 16 residues. Written as DNA, the CDR3 is TGTGCCAGCGGACTCCGGGACAGAGGAATCAACTATGGCTACACCTTC. It encodes CASGLRDRGINYGYTF.

This clonotype was detected a few times. V and J are TRBV5-1 and TRBJ2-5; TRBD1 matches 10 bases. Germline V gene data show CDR1 as SGHRS and CDR2 as YFSETQ. The ends lost 0 bases at V and 2 bases at J; junction bases unmatched: 4. The length of the CDR3 is 16 residues. The CDR3 DNA reads as TGCGCCAGCAGCTTGGCCGGGACAGGGGATCAAGAGACCCAGTACTTC. This sequence encodes CASSLAGTGDQETQYF.

The V gene is TRBV30, the J gene TRBJ2-1, with TRBD2 matching 10 bases. V shed 0 bases, J shed 6 bases, and the junction held 8 bases outside the gene matches. Germline values: CDR1 GTSNPN, CDR2 SVGIG (reference sequence). The CDR3 contains 16 residues. CDR3 in amino acids: CAWSVMGSGGSNEQFF. The CDR3, as DNA: TGTGCCTGGAGTGTAATGGGTAGCGGGGGGAGCAATGAGCAGTTCTTC.

This clonotype came up a few times. The chain employs TRBV6-1 and TRBJ1-2; a possible D gene is TRBD1 (6 bases). V lost 7 bases to trimming and J lost 7 bases, with 22 bases between them. This CDR3 has 15 residues. CDR1 is MNHNS, CDR2 SASEGT, per germline. In DNA form, the CDR3 reads TGTGCCAGCAAACAAGGGGGGGAACAGGGCCTTGGCTACACCTTC. Translated, it gives CASKQGGEQGLGYTF.

The chain recombines TRBV6-5 with TRBJ1-2; TRBD1 aligns across 9 bases. V shed 2 bases and J 8 bases; nucleotides not matched to a gene: 6. Germline loops: CDR1 MNHEY, CDR2 SVGAGI. The CDR3 sequence is 14 residues long. The CDR3 region has the DNA TGTGCCAGCAGTTACGAGACAGGGGGGGACGGCTACACCTTC. Translated, it gives CASSYETGGDGYTF.

This clonotype was detected a few times. In DNA, the CDR3 is TGTGCCAGCAGTCCCCAGCAGGTTGGTACAGGGAGTACTTCACCCCTCCACTTT. It is translated as CASSPQQVGTGSTSPLHF. The chain couples TRBV2 to TRBJ1-6, with D possibly being TRBD1 (6 bases). The CDR3 length is 18 residues. Germline V gene sequence: CDR1 SNHLY, CDR2 FYNNEI. The germline V and J ends were trimmed by 5 bases and 9 bases, with 26 bases remaining between them.